The T cell receptor (beta chain) under discussion was sequenced for a study of blood T cell repertoires in COVID-19. How the authors handled the data: Cell counts per sample came from amplifying reference gene primers. Profiling relied on immunoSEQ multiplex PCR, and the TCRdb table lists in-frame clones only, not all of them. The DNA gave D and trimming, while V, J and clone size come from that table. Among around 100,000 clones, around 87% were seen once, and the ten largest hold approximately 10%. CDR1 LNHNV and CDR2 YYDKDF come from the germline V gene (reference sequence). With 2 bases clipped from V and 4 bases from J, the junction kept 2 bases outside the gene matches. The CDR3 consists of 14 residues.

Sequencing was performed on peripheral blood. This sequence joins TRBV15 and TRBJ1-1; 9 bases map to TRBD1. The TCR sequence derives from a woman aged 25 to 39 with acute or convalescent COVID-19. For the CDR3, the DNA is TGTGCCACCAGCAGACAGACAGGGGGCACTGAAGCTTTCTTT. Amino acids: CATSRQTGGTEAFF. The full variable domain, its missing parts supplied by reference TRBV15 and TRBJ1-1, is DAMVIQNPRYQVTQFGKPVTLSCSQTLNHNVMYWYQQKSSQAPKLLFHYYDKDFNNEADTPDNFQSRRPNTSFCFLDIRSPGLGDTAMYLCATSRQTGGTEAFFGQGTRLTVV.